Below, 24 T cell receptor beta chains from the same sample are listed, as sequenced in a study of shared clonotypes between healthy human individuals. Generated by immunoSEQ multiplex PCR, the TCRdb table keeps only in-frame clones and is missing some. The table records 1,500,000 or so clones, 98% of them present only once. Sequencing input: naive CD4+ T cells sorted from blood. As for subset: CD45RA+ positively selected. The receptors originated from a man aged 25 to 40 in good health.

V usage is TRBV5-4 and J usage is TRBJ2-5; either TRBD1 or TRBD2 may fit D (5 bases each). The CDR3 is made up of 15 amino acids. The germline gives CDR1 SGHNT, CDR2 YYREEE (reference sequence). Trimming removed 4 bases from V and 2 bases from J, with 15 bases in between. CDR3 loop: CASSLPGRQQETQYF. Written as DNA, the CDR3 is TGTGCCAGCAGCCTACCGGGACGGCAACAAGAGACCCAGTACTTC.

V gene TRBV10-3 combines with J gene TRBJ2-3, with D tentatively TRBD2 (5 bases). The V end was cut by 6 bases, the J end by 2 bases, with 21 bases between. The CDR3 is 17 amino acids. The V gene's germline CDR1 is ENHRY and CDR2 SYGVKD. CDR3 protein: CAIRTPENSVHTDTQYF. As DNA, the CDR3 is TGTGCCATCAGGACCCCAGAAAATAGCGTCCACACAGATACGCAGTATTTT.

This sequence joins TRBV10-3 and TRBJ2-7, with 13 nucleotides matching TRBD2. The length of the CDR3 is 17 residues. Germline V gene lookup returns CDR1 ENHRY and CDR2 SYGVKD. Trimming cost V 5 bases and J 0 bases; bases outside gene matches: 7. The CDR3 DNA sequence: TGTGCCATCAGTCGAGCGACTAGCGGGGGGAGCTCCTACGAGCAGTACTTC. Encoded protein: CAISRATSGGSSYEQYF.

This chain links TRBV27 with TRBJ1-1; D uncertain. CDR3 size: 12 residues. The ends were cut back, 4 bases at V and 8 bases at J, with 11 bases in the middle. The germline V gene has CDR1 MNHEY and CDR2 SMNVEV (reference sequence). In DNA, the CDR3 is TGTGCCAGCAGTTCTTATGGTGGGGAAGCTTTCTTT. Amino acids: CASSSYGGEAFF.

The chain has TRBV28 and TRBJ2-5, with 8 bases matching TRBD1. The CDR3 extends over 13 amino acids. The ends lost 5 bases at V and 5 bases at J; junction bases unmatched: 4. Germline V lookup: CDR1 MDHEN, CDR2 SYDVKM. CDR3 residues: CASSAGGVETQYF. The DNA of the CDR3 is TGTGCCAGCAGTGCAGGGGGCGTCGAGACCCAGTACTTC.

The rearrangement links TRBV4-3 to TRBJ1-1; D gene uncertain. V shed 2 bases and J shed 1 base, with 26 bases lying between them. CDR3 length equals 20 residues. From germline, CDR1 is LGHNA and CDR2 YSLEER. This chain's CDR3 is CASSQTSIGRLKAKNTEAFF. The CDR3 nucleotides are TGCGCCAGCAGCCAAACGTCAATAGGACGTCTAAAGGCTAAGAACACTGAAGCTTTCTTT.

The gene calls are TRBV28 and TRBJ2-1, with a possible D match to TRBD2 (6 bases). The germline V gene has CDR1 MDHEN and CDR2 SYDVKM. The ends were cut back, 11 bases at V and 1 base at J, with 12 bases in the middle. This CDR3 has 13 amino acids. CDR3 amino acids: CAGGTPSYNEQFF. The CDR3 DNA reads as TGTGCCGGCGGGACTCCTTCCTACAATGAGCAGTTCTTC.

The CDR3 nucleotides are TGCGCCAGCAGTACGGGGAGGGGAAGTTACGAGCAGTACTTC. Amino acids: CASSTGRGSYEQYF. The chain recombines TRBV5-1 with TRBJ2-7; 7 bases line up with TRBD2. This CDR3 contains 14 residues. With 5 bases clipped from V and 4 bases from J, the junction kept 9 bases outside the gene matches. CDR1 SGHRS and CDR2 YFSETQ come from the germline V gene. The whole variable domain, filled in from reference TRBV5-1 and TRBJ2-7, reads KAGVTQTPRYLIKTRGQQVTLSCSPISGHRSVSWYQQTPGQGLQFLFEYFSETQRNKGNFPGRFSGRQFSNSRSEMNVSTLELGDSALYLCASSTGRGSYEQYFGPGTRLTVT.

This chain joins TRBV2 and TRBJ1-5; 8 bases map to TRBD1. Per the germline V gene, CDR1 is SNHLY and CDR2 is FYNNEI. V was clipped by 6 bases and J by 9 bases; unmatched bases: 10. This CDR3 contains 14 residues. This CDR3 reads CASSRGQGDRPQHF. The CDR3 nucleotides read TGTGCCAGCAGCCGTGGACAGGGAGATAGGCCCCAGCATTTT. Variable domain in full (rest from reference TRBV2 and TRBJ1-5): EPEVTQTPSHQVTQMGQEVILRCVPISNHLYFYWYRQILGQKVEFLVSFYNNEISEKSEIFDDQFSVERPDGSNFTLKIRSTKLEDSAMYFCASSRGQGDRPQHFGDGTRLSIL.

V and J are TRBV6-5 and TRBJ2-7, with 9 bases lining up with TRBD2. Germline CDR1 and CDR2: MNHEY and SVGAGI. V trimming: 7 bases; J trimming: 2 bases; junction bases outside the gene matches: 6. The CDR3 spans 14 residues. The CDR3 region has the DNA TGTGCCAGCAACATAGCGGGAGCCCCCTACGAGCAGTACTTC. This codes for CASNIAGAPYEQYF.

The rearrangement uses TRBV7-9 and TRBJ2-7, with TRBD1 matching over 7 bases. V lost 2 bases, J lost 3 bases, and 4 bases stayed unmatched. The CDR3 has 14 residues. Germline V gene lookup returns CDR1 SEHNR and CDR2 FQNEAQ (reference sequence). The CDR3 coding sequence is TGTGCCAGCAGCTTATCCGGGACAGACTACGAGCAGTACTTC. This codes for CASSLSGTDYEQYF.

The chain has TRBV7-9 and TRBJ2-5; 7 bases line up with TRBD2. Germline CDR1 reads SEHNR; CDR2 reads FQNEAQ (reference sequence). The CDR3 totals 14 residues. Germline trimming cut 3 bases from V and 3 bases from J; bases unmatched to any gene: 4. The CDR3 nucleotides are TGTGCCAGCAGCTTGCGGGAGTTAAAAGAGACCCAGTACTTC. It translates to CASSLRELKETQYF.

V is TRBV7-9 and J is TRBJ2-7; unclear D gene. CDR1 is SEHNR and CDR2 is FQNEAQ in the germline V gene (reference sequence). The length of the CDR3 is 15 residues. V was clipped by 4 bases and J by 3 bases, with 16 bases between them. The CDR3 nucleotides are TGTGCCAGCAGCTCTCCTCCTCTGAGGCTCTACGAGCAGTACTTC. Residues: CASSSPPLRLYEQYF.

The rearrangement links TRBV27 to TRBJ2-2, with TRBD2 identical over 9 bases. Germline CDR1 MNHEY, CDR2 SMNVEV (reference sequence). The CDR3 has 16 residues. The V segment lost 5 bases and the J segment 4 bases; nucleotides outside the gene matches: 8. This CDR3 reads CASSVLAGAGTGELFF. CDR3 coding DNA: TGTGCCAGCAGTGTATTAGCGGGAGCGGGCACCGGGGAGCTGTTTTTT.

To note about this clone: At one boundary the junction diverges from the germline segment, which might be a read error. V and J are TRBV27 and TRBJ2-7, with D maybe TRBD2 (5 bases). CDR1 and CDR2 from the germline V gene are MNHEY and SMNVEV (reference sequence). This CDR3 is 11 amino acids long. The CDR3 DNA sequence: TGTGCCAGCACCGGACTTTACGGGCAGTACTTC. It specifies CASTGLYGQYF.

This clone was observed a handful of times. The chain combines TRBV9 with TRBJ1-5, with D tentatively TRBD1 (5 bases). CDR1 is SGDLS and CDR2 is YYNGEE in the germline V gene. The V gene lost 3 bases and the J gene lost 0 bases, with 13 bases spanning the gap. This CDR3 comprises 16 residues. CDR3 amino acids: CASSANRQISNQPQHF. The DNA for the CDR3 is TGTGCCAGCAGCGCCAACCGACAGATTAGCAATCAGCCCCAGCATTTT.

The rearrangement links TRBV18 to TRBJ2-7; TRBD2 is a possible D gene (5 bases). The germline gives CDR1 KGHSH, CDR2 LQKENI. This CDR3 has 15 residues. Trimming stripped 2 bases from V and 0 bases from J, with 11 bases between. The CDR3 loop is CASSPIPSGSYEQYF. DNA for the CDR3: TGTGCCAGCTCACCAATCCCCAGCGGCTCCTACGAGCAGTACTTC.

This sequence joins TRBV18 and TRBJ2-7, with 8 positions matching TRBD1. V was pared by 3 bases and J by 5 bases, with 6 bases of the junction left unmatched. The CDR3 runs to 14 residues. CDR1 and CDR2 from the germline V gene are KGHSH and LQKENI. CDR3 amino acids: CASSPRQGSDEQYF. CDR3 in DNA: TGTGCCAGCTCACCTAGACAGGGGTCGGACGAGCAGTACTTC.

This chain joins TRBV9 and TRBJ2-5, with TRBD2 matching over 7 bases. The CDR3 runs to 14 residues. The junction had 8 bases not matched to a gene; V was cut back by 0 bases and J by 9 bases. Per germline, CDR1 SGDLS and CDR2 YYNGEE. The CDR3 sequence: CASSVGTLGGSQYF. In DNA form, the CDR3 reads TGTGCCAGCAGCGTAGGGACATTGGGGGGGTCCCAGTACTTC.

The chain is built from TRBV9 and TRBJ1-1; 9 positions match TRBD1. Germline trimming cut 4 bases from V and 0 bases from J; bases unmatched to any gene: 7. The CDR3 sequence is 16 residues long. The V gene's germline CDR1 is SGDLS and CDR2 YYNGEE. DNA of the CDR3: TGTGCCAGCAGCCCAAGAGGGGACAGGGTGAACACTGAAGCTTTCTTT. This gives the protein CASSPRGDRVNTEAFF.

This sequence joins TRBV5-6 and TRBJ2-7; no clear D gene. Germline V gene lookup returns CDR1 SGHDT and CDR2 YYEEEE. The CDR3 has 12 amino acids. The germline V and J ends were trimmed by 3 bases and 3 bases, with 7 bases remaining between them. CDR3 in amino acids: CASSSKFYEQYF. In DNA form, the CDR3 reads TGTGCCAGCAGCTCGAAGTTCTACGAGCAGTACTTC.

For this clone: Other DNA sequences within the sample encode an identical CDR3. The rearrangement joins TRBV5-1 to TRBJ2-7; 8 positions match TRBD1. The CDR3 loop spans 14 amino acids. Looked up from germline, CDR1 is SGHRS and CDR2 is YFSETQ. V dropped 4 bases and J dropped 1; count of bases not matched to a gene: 4. CDR3 nucleotide sequence: TGCGCCAGCAGCCCGCAGGGGGCTTCCTACGAGCAGTACTTC. Translating gives CASSPQGASYEQYF.

This CDR3 reads CASSLKLAGVDTQYF. CDR3 coding DNA: TGTGCCAGCAGCTTGAAACTAGCGGGCGTAGATACGCAGTATTTT. This chain uses TRBV5-5 with TRBJ2-3; TRBD2 matches 9 bases. The CDR3 consists of 15 residues. CDR1 and CDR2 from the germline V gene are SGHKS and YYEKEE (reference sequence). J lost 5 bases, V lost 1 base, and 5 bases had no gene match.

About this clone itself: This sample includes further DNA sequences coding for the same CDR3. The chain recombines TRBV28 with TRBJ2-7, with D tentatively TRBD1 (6 bases). Trimming stripped 6 bases from V and 6 bases from J, with 9 bases between. Germline V gives CDR1 MDHEN, CDR2 SYDVKM. The CDR3 is 11 residues long. The CDR3: CASSRGGEQYF. CDR3 nucleotide sequence: TGTGCCAGCAGCAGGGGCGGCGAGCAGTACTTC.